These T cell receptor beta chains were read from a single sample in a study of CD8 T cells in Susac syndrome. MiXCR, run by TCRdb on the immunoSEQ multiplex PCR reads, gives a single entry per CDR3 protein. The repertoire holds 150,000 to 200,000 distinct CDR3 sequences, with around 96% as singletons. The sequenced sample was CD8+ T cells from PBMCs. Receptors originate from a human donor with multiple sclerosis. CDR3s include the opening cysteine and the closing phenylalanine or tryptophan. Fields, in order: J gene, D gene, V gene, clone size, CDR3 protein, CDR3 DNA. The D gene is left open where the match is weak. Only part of the rows carry a size: once, few, many, or a class if the clone is expanded.

j_call: TRBJ2-1
d_call: .
v_call: TRBV9
clone_size: .
cdr3_aa: CASSAPGGGTYNEQFF
cdr3_nt: TGTGCCAGCAGCGCCCCAGGGGGGGGTACCTACAATGAGCAGTTCTTC

j_call: TRBJ2-7
d_call: .
v_call: TRBV7-9
clone_size: .
cdr3_aa: CASSLHPLGGKNYEQYF
cdr3_nt: TGTGCCAGCAGCCTACACCCCCTCGGTGGGAAAAACTACGAGCAGTACTTC

j_call: TRBJ1-2
d_call: TRBD1
v_call: TRBV20-1
clone_size: .
cdr3_aa: CSAGTGGYGYTF
cdr3_nt: TGCAGTGCTGGGACAGGGGGCTATGGCTACACCTTC

j_call: TRBJ1-2
d_call: .
v_call: TRBV15
clone_size: .
cdr3_aa: CATSSVGGLYYGYTF
cdr3_nt: TGTGCCACCAGCAGTGTGGGGGGCCTGTACTATGGCTACACCTTC

j_call: TRBJ2-7
d_call: TRBD2
v_call: TRBV28
clone_size: once
cdr3_aa: CASSSHGLAGGSYEQYF
cdr3_nt: TGTGCCAGCAGTTCGCATGGACTAGCGGGAGGTTCCTACGAGCAGTACTTC

j_call: TRBJ1-1
d_call: .
v_call: TRBV15
clone_size: .
cdr3_aa: CATSRRDHSPLAFF
cdr3_nt: TGTGCCACCAGCAGGAGGGATCATAGTCCACTTGCTTTCTTT

j_call: TRBJ2-1
d_call: TRBD2
v_call: TRBV10-3
clone_size: .
cdr3_aa: CAIGSSGGASSYNEQFF
cdr3_nt: TGTGCCATCGGGTCTAGCGGGGGGGCAAGCTCCTACAATGAGCAGTTCTTC

j_call: TRBJ2-1
d_call: TRBD1
v_call: TRBV24-1
clone_size: .
cdr3_aa: CATGQGPSNEQFF
cdr3_nt: TGTGCCACCGGACAGGGGCCGAGTAATGAGCAGTTCTTC

j_call: TRBJ2-7
d_call: .
v_call: TRBV7-2
clone_size: .
cdr3_aa: CASSLGPPFSVTTYEQYF
cdr3_nt: TGTGCCAGCAGCTTAGGACCACCATTCTCAGTGACGACCTACGAGCAGTACTTC

j_call: TRBJ1-2
d_call: .
v_call: TRBV29-1
clone_size: .
cdr3_aa: CSVVGVGKNYGYTF
cdr3_nt: TGCAGCGTTGTGGGAGTCGGTAAAAACTATGGCTACACCTTC

j_call: TRBJ1-2
d_call: .
v_call: TRBV20-1
clone_size: .
cdr3_aa: CSARDLAGTNYGYTF
cdr3_nt: TGCAGTGCTAGAGATCTAGCGGGGACCAACTATGGCTACACCTTC

j_call: TRBJ2-5
d_call: TRBD1
v_call: TRBV7-6
clone_size: .
cdr3_aa: CASSPTGGFGETQYF
cdr3_nt: TGTGCCAGCAGCCCAACAGGGGGCTTTGGCGAGACCCAGTACTTC

j_call: TRBJ1-1
d_call: TRBD1
v_call: TRBV2
clone_size: few
cdr3_aa: CASSETGGTEAFF
cdr3_nt: TGTGCCAGCAGTGAGACAGGGGGCACTGAAGCTTTCTTT

j_call: TRBJ1-2
d_call: TRBD1
v_call: TRBV27
clone_size: .
cdr3_aa: CASSSSGTGAPAGYGYTF
cdr3_nt: TGTGCCAGCAGTTCCTCCGGGACAGGGGCCCCAGCTGGCTATGGCTACACCTTC

j_call: TRBJ1-2
d_call: .
v_call: TRBV29-1
clone_size: .
cdr3_aa: CSVEGEGRPFNYGYTF
cdr3_nt: TGCAGCGTTGAAGGGGAGGGCAGGCCTTTTAACTATGGCTACACCTTC

j_call: TRBJ2-3
d_call: TRBD2
v_call: TRBV13
clone_size: .
cdr3_aa: CASSVRGGREDTQYF
cdr3_nt: TGTGCCAGCAGCGTTCGGGGGGGCCGCGAAGATACGCAGTATTTT

j_call: TRBJ2-7
d_call: .
v_call: TRBV12-3/TRBV12-4
clone_size: once
cdr3_aa: CASSFTAAYEQYF
cdr3_nt: TGTGCCAGCAGTTTCACGGCCGCCTACGAGCAGTACTTC